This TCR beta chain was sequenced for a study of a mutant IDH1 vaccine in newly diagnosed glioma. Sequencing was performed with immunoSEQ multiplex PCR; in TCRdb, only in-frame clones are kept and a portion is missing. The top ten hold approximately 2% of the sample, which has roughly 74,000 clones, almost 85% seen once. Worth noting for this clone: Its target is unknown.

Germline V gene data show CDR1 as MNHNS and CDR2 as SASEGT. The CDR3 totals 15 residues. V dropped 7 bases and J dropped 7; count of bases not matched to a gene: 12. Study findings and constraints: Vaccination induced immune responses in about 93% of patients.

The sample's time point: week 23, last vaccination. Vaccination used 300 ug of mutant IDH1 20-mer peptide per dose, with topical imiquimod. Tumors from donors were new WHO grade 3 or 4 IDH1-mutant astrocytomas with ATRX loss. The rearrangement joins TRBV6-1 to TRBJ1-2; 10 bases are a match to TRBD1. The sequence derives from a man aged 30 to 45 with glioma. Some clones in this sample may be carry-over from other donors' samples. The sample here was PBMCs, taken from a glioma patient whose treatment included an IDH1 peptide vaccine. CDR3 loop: CASTYRDRGLRGYTF. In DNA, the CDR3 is TGTGCCAGCACCTACAGGGACAGGGGCCTTCGTGGCTACACCTTC.